This T cell receptor (beta chain) was identified during a study of shared clonotypes between healthy human individuals. Study-wide findings and caveats: In having few donors, the study represented limited genetic and exposure-history diversity. Lower generation probabilities were found for non-shared clonotypes than for those shared by all four donors. For naive CD4 cells, 4% to 6% of clonotypes were shared across a handful of donors.

CDR1 is SEHNR and CDR2 is FQNEAQ in the germline V gene (reference sequence). The CDR3 runs 14 residues. V dropped 5 bases and J dropped 1 base, with 8 bases sitting between them. TCRdb's table, derived via immunoSEQ multiplex PCR, lists solely in-frame clones and lacks some. The repertoire includes millions of clones, approximately 94% of them detected once, and 0.85% to 1.2% sits in the top ten. About this clone itself: The antigen remains undetermined.

Naive CD8 cells lacked CD45RO and underwent positive selection for CCR7, leaving out terminally differentiated effector memory CD45RA+ cells. The chain uses TRBV7-9 and TRBJ1-4; maybe TRBD1 (6 bases). The TCR originated in a man younger than 35 in good health. Sequencing used naive CD8+ T cells sorted from blood. CDR3 region: CASSQQGTNEKLFF. The CDR3 coding sequence is TGTGCCAGCAGCCAACAGGGAACTAATGAAAAACTGTTTTTT.